This record concerns one T cell receptor (beta chain) sequence. The target antigen is unknown. This sample was taken from a study of CXCR3-negative and CXCR3-positive naive CD8 T cells. The libraries of TRB cDNA were constructed through 5' RACE using UMI labels. TCRdb re-called the 5' RACE reads, yielding one record per CDR3 amino acid sequence without DNA. The sample shows 50,000 to 75,000 distinct CDR3 sequences, and around 4% sits with its ten largest clones. Germline-derived CDR1 and CDR2 are DFQATT and SNEGSKA (reference sequence). The CDR3 length is 14 residues. Findings and caveats of the study: Most assays were run on fresh PBMCs (CXCR3 expression partially decreased after cryopreservation).

This receptor was taken from a human donor in good health. Some clones in this sample may be carry-over from other donors' samples. V and J are TRBV20-1 and TRBJ2-3; TCRdb lists TRBD2, though no DNA is available to test this call. The sample was naive CXCR3- CD8+ T cells from blood. Subset of the sample: CD45RO-CCR7+CD27+CD95- naive CD8+ T cells lacking CXCR3 (TNR3-). CDR3 protein: CSAQRDLRFDTQYF.